This T cell receptor (beta chain) emerged from a study of T-cell reconstitution after alpha-beta-depleted transplantation in children. The CDR3 sequence is 15 residues long. The ends were cut back, 6 bases at V and 1 base at J, with 15 bases in the middle. Study observations and caveats: For some patients, TCRbeta diversity was high at day 60 because of recipient T cells and thymic progenitors that survived. About two months after transplant, alpha-beta T cells reportedly came from several hundred expanded graft clones. T-cell numbers and diversity one year post-transplant derived largely from freshly generated T cells.

There are a few counts of this clonotype. Its matching antigen is unknown. Unique molecular identifiers were used to barcode this TCRbeta library. TCRdb re-derived calls from the PCR reads in MiXCR, one entry per CDR3 protein. The repertoire includes approximately 270,000 distinct CDR3 sequences, 20% to 30% of them detected once, and about 5% sits in the top ten. The V gene is TRBV12-3 or TRBV12-4, the J gene TRBJ2-5; D is unresolved. The material was PBMCs, mostly from graft donor cells, obtained 360 days after TCRalphabeta/CD19-depleted stem cell transplant. The sequence was collected from a female patient aged 2-10 years who had a stem cell transplant for congenital amegakaryocytic thrombocytopenia, so the T cells may come from the graft donor. DNA for the CDR3: TGTGCCAGCAGCCTGCTTGGGCCCGCCCAAGAGACCCAGTACTTC. Protein sequence: CASSLLGPAQETQYF.